These 30 T cell receptor beta chains were all obtained from the same sample, sequenced in a study of blood T cell repertoires in COVID-19. Profiling relied on immunoSEQ multiplex PCR, and the TCRdb table lists in-frame clones only, not all of them. The sample yields more than 80,000 clones, about 88% seen once. The specimen was peripheral blood. The receptor set was obtained from an elderly man with acute or convalescent COVID-19.

This rearrangement joins TRBV28 to TRBJ1-1; a possible D gene is TRBD1 (5 bases). Germline lookup yields CDR1 MDHEN and CDR2 SYDVKM. V shed 3 bases and J shed 4 bases, with 9 bases lying between them. This CDR3 region has 13 residues. DNA of the CDR3: TGTGCCAGCAGTTTTCAGGGTGCCACTGAAGCTTTCTTT. It translates to CASSFQGATEAFF.

The chain carries TRBV3-1 (or the pseudogene TRBV3-2) and TRBJ2-7, with 10 bases aligning to TRBD2. V gave up 0 bases and J gave up 3 bases; unmatched junction bases: 17. Germline loops: CDR1 LGHDT, CDR2 YNNKEL (reference sequence). The CDR3 has 20 amino acids. The CDR3 reads CASSQDSPHPGLADLYEQYF. The CDR3 nucleotides are TGTGCCAGCAGCCAAGATTCCCCCCACCCCGGACTAGCGGATCTCTACGAGCAGTACTTC.

This chain uses TRBV18 with TRBJ2-1; tentatively, D is TRBD2 (5 bases). The CDR3 totals 12 residues. Trimming took 3 bases from V and 9 from J, leaving 9 bases between them. Germline lookup yields CDR1 KGHSH and CDR2 LQKENI. Written as DNA, the CDR3 is TGTGCCAGCTCACCCAAAGGAGGTGAGCAGTTCTTC. Protein product: CASSPKGGEQFF. The whole variable domain, remainder taken from reference TRBV18 and TRBJ2-1, is NAGVMQNPRHLVRRRGQEARLRCSPMKGHSHVYWYRQLPEEGLKFMVYLQKENIIDESGMPKERFSAEFPKEGPSILRIQQVVRGDSAAYFCASSPKGGEQFFGPGTRLTVL.

The rearrangement links TRBV29-1 to TRBJ1-1; maybe TRBD1 (6 bases). V lost 2 bases to trimming and J lost 11 bases, with 12 bases between them. Germline CDR1 SQVTM, CDR2 ANQGSEA. The length of the CDR3 is 11 residues. This CDR3 is CSVESGQGAFF. The CDR3 DNA reads as TGCAGCGTTGAATCAGGCCAGGGGGCTTTCTTT.

The chain couples TRBV28 to TRBJ2-7; D is unclear. V was shortened by 5 bases and J by 3 bases, with 5 bases between the two germline ends. Per the germline V gene, CDR1 is MDHEN and CDR2 is SYDVKM. This CDR3 contains 11 residues. The CDR3 DNA follows: TGTGCCAGCAGTGACAACTACGAGCAGTACTTC. This gives the protein CASSDNYEQYF.

V and J are TRBV28 and TRBJ2-1; a weak D match, TRBD2 (6 bases). CDR1 is MDHEN, CDR2 SYDVKM, per germline. Trimming removed 3 bases at V and 1 base at J, with 10 bases between. This CDR3 comprises 15 residues. The CDR3: CASSFQAGSYNEQFF. CDR3 nucleotides: TGTGCCAGCAGTTTTCAGGCGGGATCCTACAATGAGCAGTTCTTC. The entire variable domain, with the rest obtained from reference TRBV28 and TRBJ2-1, is as follows: DVKVTQSSRYLVKRTGEKVFLECVQDMDHENMFWYRQDPGLGLRLIYFSYDVKMKEKGDIPEGYSVSREKKERFSLILESASTNQTSMYLCASSFQAGSYNEQFFGPGTRLTVL.

The V gene is TRBV6-6, the J gene TRBJ1-6; D is perhaps TRBD1 (5 bases). Trimming removed 5 bases at V and 8 bases at J, with 7 bases between. The CDR3 extends over 12 amino acids. From germline, CDR1 is MNHNY and CDR2 SVGAGI (reference sequence). DNA of the CDR3: TGTGCCAGCAGTCGCAGGGATTCACCCCTCCACTTT. Translation gives CASSRRDSPLHF.

V is TRBV19 and J is TRBJ2-7; perhaps TRBD1 as D (6 bases). In germline, CDR1 is LNHDA, CDR2 SQIVND (reference sequence). The V end was cut by 10 bases, the J end by 2 bases, with 12 bases between. The CDR3 has 12 residues. The CDR3 loop reads CATRQVPYEQYF. The CDR3 DNA reads as TGTGCCACGAGACAGGTCCCCTACGAGCAGTACTTC.

This clone was recorded only once. This chain connects TRBV7-3 to TRBJ2-1; TRBD2 agrees at 11 bases. The CDR3 spans 14 residues. The junction had 6 bases not matched to a gene; V was cut back by 5 bases and J by 9 bases. Germline values: CDR1 SGHTA, CDR2 FQGTGA. The CDR3 protein is CASSRLAGSSEQFF. As DNA, the CDR3 is TGTGCCAGCAGCCGACTAGCGGGATCCTCTGAGCAGTTCTTC.

The chain is built from TRBV10-3 and TRBJ2-3, with D perhaps TRBD1 (5 bases). The CDR3 covers 17 residues. The germline CDR1 and CDR2 sequences are ENHRY and SYGVKD. Trimming took off 0 bases at V and 0 bases at J, with 13 bases between the two ends. The CDR3 sequence is CAISESQGTGSTDTQYF. As DNA, the CDR3 is TGTGCCATCAGTGAGTCCCAGGGAACTGGGAGCACAGATACGCAGTATTTT.

The gene calls are TRBV24-1 and TRBJ1-5; D is possibly TRBD1 (5 bases). V was clipped by 4 bases and J by 4 bases, with 13 bases between them. The CDR3 runs 15 residues. Germline CDR1 reads KGHDR; CDR2 reads SFDVKD. This chain's CDR3 is CATSDSGRENQPQHF. CDR3 in DNA: TGTGCCACCAGTGACAGTGGCAGGGAAAATCAGCCCCAGCATTTT.

There are a few counts of this clone. The rearrangement links TRBV4-2 to TRBJ1-6; TRBD1 aligns across 7 bases. With 0 bases clipped from V and 0 bases from J, the junction kept 5 bases outside the gene matches. CDR1 LGHNA and CDR2 YNFKEQ come from the germline V gene. This CDR3 has 18 residues. This CDR3 is CASSQEVPGGSYNSPLHF. CDR3 DNA sequence: TGTGCCAGCAGCCAAGAGGTCCCAGGGGGCTCCTATAATTCACCCCTCCACTTT.

This chain links TRBV5-4 with TRBJ1-1; D possibly corresponds to TRBD1 (6 bases). Germline CDR1 is SGHNT and CDR2 is YYREEE (reference sequence). The CDR3 extends over 14 amino acids. V shed 0 bases and J shed 7 bases, with 13 bases lying between them. The CDR3 here is CASSLGARGGEAFF. CDR3 in DNA: TGTGCCAGCAGCTTGGGGGCCAGGGGTGGTGAAGCTTTCTTT.

This chain joins TRBV2 and TRBJ2-1; 7 nucleotides agree with TRBD1. Per germline, CDR1 SNHLY and CDR2 FYNNEI. The CDR3 spans 15 residues. The trim removed 4 bases at V and 2 bases at J, leaving 5 bases unmatched. The CDR3 loop reads CASSGPTGAYNEQFF. The CDR3 DNA reads TGTGCCAGCAGTGGCCCCACAGGGGCCTACAATGAGCAGTTCTTC.

The chain couples TRBV15 to TRBJ2-5; 7 nucleotides agree with TRBD2. Germline-derived CDR1 and CDR2 are LNHNV and YYDKDF (reference sequence). The V segment lost 1 base and the J segment 5 bases; nucleotides outside the gene matches: 10. This CDR3 is built from 16 residues. The CDR3 spells CATSRGSSAREETQYF. CDR3 DNA sequence: TGTGCCACCAGCAGAGGATCGTCGGCGCGGGAGGAGACCCAGTACTTC.

This chain joins TRBV15 and TRBJ2-6; D gene ambiguous. With 2 bases removed from V and 1 base from J, the gap between germline ends came to 12 bases. Germline V CDR1 and CDR2: LNHNV, YYDKDF (reference sequence). This CDR3 region has 17 residues. CDR3 sequence: CATSRPNFASGANVLTF. CDR3 coding DNA: TGTGCCACCAGCAGACCTAACTTTGCATCTGGGGCCAACGTCCTGACTTTC.

Only a few counts were recorded for this clone. The gene calls are TRBV11-3 and TRBJ2-1, with TRBD1 matching over 8 bases. Germline lookup yields CDR1 SGHNT and CDR2 YENEEA. V lost 5 bases to trimming and J lost 7 bases; unmatched junction nucleotides: 7. This CDR3 contains 14 residues. This CDR3 is CASSRGRTGNEQFF. The CDR3 DNA follows: TGTGCCAGCAGCCGCGGCAGGACAGGGAATGAGCAGTTCTTC.

The chain is built from TRBV5-1 and TRBJ1-6; D gene ambiguous. Trimming took off 0 bases at V and 5 bases at J, with 9 bases between the two ends. The V gene's germline CDR1 is SGHRS and CDR2 YFSETQ. The CDR3 loop spans 15 amino acids. Here the CDR3 reads CASSLGAGNNSPLHF. Written as DNA, the CDR3 is TGCGCCAGCAGCTTGGGGGCAGGAAATAATTCACCCCTCCACTTT.

This clone was picked up a small number of times. This rearrangement joins TRBV11-3 to TRBJ1-6; no reliable D call. The CDR3 length is 17 residues. V lost 0 bases to trimming and J lost 0 bases, with 9 bases between them. Germline V gene lookup returns CDR1 SGHNT and CDR2 YENEEA. CDR3 coding DNA: TGTGCCAGCAGCTTAGATAACAGACCCTCCTATAATTCACCCCTCCACTTT. It translates to CASSLDNRPSYNSPLHF. Variable domain in full (rest from reference TRBV11-3 and TRBJ1-6): EAGVVQSPRYKIIEKKQPVAFWCNPISGHNTLYWYLQNLGQGPELLIRYENEEAVDDSQLPKDRFSAERLKGVDSTLKIQPAELGDSAVYLCASSLDNRPSYNSPLHFGNGTRLTVT.

The chain employs TRBV6-2 or TRBV6-3 and TRBJ1-6; D ambiguous. This CDR3 comprises 14 residues. Trimming removed 0 bases at V and 9 bases at J, with 9 bases between. Germline CDR1 is MNHEY and CDR2 is SVGEGT. This chain's CDR3 is CASSYSGSSSPLHF. DNA of the CDR3: TGTGCCAGCAGTTACTCGGGCAGCAGTTCACCCCTCCACTTT.

This clone showed up just a few times. This chain links TRBV5-5 with TRBJ2-7; 10 bases are shared with TRBD1. The V gene's germline CDR1 is SGHKS and CDR2 YYEKEE (reference sequence). This CDR3 is built from 13 residues. V shed 0 bases, J shed 6 bases, and the junction held 0 bases outside the gene matches. DNA of the CDR3: TGTGCCAGCAGCTTGGGGACAGGGGGCGAGCAGTACTTC. Protein product: CASSLGTGGEQYF.

The chain is built from TRBV7-9 and TRBJ1-1; D may be TRBD1 (5 bases). Germline lookup yields CDR1 SEHNR and CDR2 FQNEAQ (reference sequence). The CDR3 spans 14 residues. V lost 0 bases and J lost 8, with 13 bases in between. DNA for the CDR3: TGTGCCAGCAGCTTAGCCGGTCCCCAGGGCGAAGCTTTCTTT. Encoded protein: CASSLAGPQGEAFF.

The CDR3 is CASSYPGQPNEKLFF. The DNA of the CDR3 is TGTGCCAGCAGTTACCCGGGACAGCCAAATGAAAAACTGTTTTTT. This sequence joins TRBV28 and TRBJ1-4, with TRBD1 identical over 7 bases. V lost 4 bases and J lost 5; bases outside the gene matches: 7. This CDR3 is built from 15 residues. The germline V gene encodes CDR1 MDHEN and CDR2 SYDVKM.

The CDR3 sequence: CATISSGSSGELFF. For the CDR3, the DNA is TGTGCCACCATTTCGAGCGGGAGTTCCGGGGAGCTGTTTTTT. The chain recombines TRBV10-3 with TRBJ2-2; 8 positions match TRBD2. The CDR3 consists of 14 residues. Trimming removed 10 bases from V and 6 bases from J; junction bases left unmatched: 10. CDR1 and CDR2 from the germline V gene are ENHRY and SYGVKD.

CDR3 in amino acids: CASSLVSVNEKLFF. CDR3 DNA: TGTGCCAGCAGCTTAGTTTCGGTTAATGAAAAACTGTTTTTT. V gene TRBV7-9 combines with J gene TRBJ1-4; D uncertain. The CDR3 is 14 residues long. Trimming pared 1 base from V and 4 bases from J, leaving 7 bases between. Germline V gene lookup returns CDR1 SEHNR and CDR2 FQNEAQ (reference sequence).

J is TRBJ1-6 and V is TRBV9; 7 nucleotides match TRBD1. The CDR3 has 16 amino acids. Germline V gives CDR1 SGDLS, CDR2 YYNGEE. The V segment lost 0 bases and the J segment 7 bases; nucleotides outside the gene matches: 7. The CDR3 bases are TGTGCCAGCAGCGTAGGAGAAGGGGGCGAAAATTCACCCCTCCACTTT. Amino acids: CASSVGEGGENSPLHF.

J is TRBJ2-7 and V is TRBV4-3; D not certain. The ends were cut back, 0 bases at V and 2 bases at J, with 14 bases in the middle. The germline V gene encodes CDR1 LGHNA and CDR2 YSLEER. The CDR3 has 16 amino acids. The CDR3 here is CASSQDGPGKTYEQYF. The CDR3 bases are TGCGCCAGCAGCCAAGATGGGCCAGGAAAAACCTACGAGCAGTACTTC.

The rearrangement joins TRBV5-4 to TRBJ1-2; 9 bases match TRBD1. The CDR3 length is 14 residues. V lost 4 bases to trimming and J lost 5 bases; unmatched junction nucleotides: 6. Germline V gives CDR1 SGHNT, CDR2 YYREEE (reference sequence). The CDR3 DNA follows: TGTGCCAGCAGCCCCCCGGGACAGGGATATGGCTACACCTTC. Amino acids: CASSPPGQGYGYTF. The full variable domain, completed using reference TRBV5-4 and TRBJ1-2, is ETGVTQSPTHLIKTRGQQVTLRCSSQSGHNTVSWYQQALGQGPQFIFQYYREEENGRGNFPPRFSGLQFPNYSSELNVNALELDDSALYLCASSPPGQGYGYTFGSGTRLTVV.

The chain employs TRBV7-9 and TRBJ2-1; weak D call: TRBD2 (5 bases). The CDR3 contains 15 residues. Germline V gives CDR1 SEHNR, CDR2 FQNEAQ (reference sequence). The germline V and J ends were trimmed by 5 bases and 6 bases, with 17 bases remaining between them. CDR3 residues: CASSPGLARSNEQFF. CDR3 coding DNA: TGTGCCAGCAGCCCGGGCTTAGCGAGAAGCAATGAGCAGTTCTTC.

This clone has more than one count but fewer than ten. The chain carries TRBV6-5 and TRBJ1-2, with D unclear. This CDR3 contains 13 residues. V lost 2 bases to trimming and J lost 4 bases, with 8 bases between them. CDR1 MNHEY and CDR2 SVGAGI come from the germline V gene. The CDR3 spells CASSYPNGYGYTF. The CDR3 region has the DNA TGTGCCAGCAGTTACCCGAACGGCTATGGCTACACCTTC.